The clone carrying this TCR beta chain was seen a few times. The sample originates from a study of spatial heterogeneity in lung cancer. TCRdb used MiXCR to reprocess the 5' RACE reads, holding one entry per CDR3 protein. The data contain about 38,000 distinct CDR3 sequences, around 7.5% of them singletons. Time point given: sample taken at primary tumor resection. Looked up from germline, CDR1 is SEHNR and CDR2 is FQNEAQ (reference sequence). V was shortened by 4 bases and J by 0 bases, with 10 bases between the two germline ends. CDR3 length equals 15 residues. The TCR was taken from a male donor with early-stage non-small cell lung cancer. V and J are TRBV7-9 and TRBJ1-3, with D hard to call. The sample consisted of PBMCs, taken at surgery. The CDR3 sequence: CASSSRLSSGNTIYF. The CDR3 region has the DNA TGTGCCAGCAGCTCCCGACTGTCCTCTGGAAACACCATATATTTT.